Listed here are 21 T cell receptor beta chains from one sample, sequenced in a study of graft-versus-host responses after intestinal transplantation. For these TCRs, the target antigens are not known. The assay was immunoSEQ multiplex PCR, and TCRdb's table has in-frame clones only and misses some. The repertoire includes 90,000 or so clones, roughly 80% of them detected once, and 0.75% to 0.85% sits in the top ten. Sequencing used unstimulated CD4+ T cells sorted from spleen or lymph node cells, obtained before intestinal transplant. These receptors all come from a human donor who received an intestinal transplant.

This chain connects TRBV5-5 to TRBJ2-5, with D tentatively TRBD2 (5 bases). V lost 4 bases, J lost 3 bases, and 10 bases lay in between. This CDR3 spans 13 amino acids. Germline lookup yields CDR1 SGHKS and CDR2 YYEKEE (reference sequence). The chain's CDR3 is CASSLILEETQYF. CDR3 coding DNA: TGTGCCAGCAGCCTAATACTAGAAGAGACCCAGTACTTC. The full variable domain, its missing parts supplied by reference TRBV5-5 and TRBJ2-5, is DAGVTQSPTHLIKTRGQQVTLRCSPISGHKSVSWYQQVLGQGPQFIFQYYEKEERGRGNFPDRFSARQFPNYSSELNVNALLLGDSALYLCASSLILEETQYFGPGTRLLVL.

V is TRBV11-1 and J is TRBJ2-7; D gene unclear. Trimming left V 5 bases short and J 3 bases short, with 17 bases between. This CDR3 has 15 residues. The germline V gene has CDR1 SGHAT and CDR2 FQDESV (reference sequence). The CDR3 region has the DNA TGTGCCAGCAGCCAGCAGACGGGTCTTTTCTACGAGCAGTACTTC. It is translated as CASSQQTGLFYEQYF. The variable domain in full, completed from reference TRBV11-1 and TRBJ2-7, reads EAEVAQSPRYKITEKSQAVAFWCDPISGHATLYWYRQILGQGPELLVQFQDESVVDDSQLPKDRFSAERLKGVDSTLKIQPAELGDSAMYLCASSQQTGLFYEQYFGPGTRLTVT.

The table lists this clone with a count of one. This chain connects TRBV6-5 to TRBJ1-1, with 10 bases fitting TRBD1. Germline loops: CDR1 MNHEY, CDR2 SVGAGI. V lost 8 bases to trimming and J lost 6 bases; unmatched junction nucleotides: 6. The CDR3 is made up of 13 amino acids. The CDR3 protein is CASGRQGAAEAFF. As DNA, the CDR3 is TGTGCCAGCGGTAGACAGGGGGCCGCTGAAGCTTTCTTT.

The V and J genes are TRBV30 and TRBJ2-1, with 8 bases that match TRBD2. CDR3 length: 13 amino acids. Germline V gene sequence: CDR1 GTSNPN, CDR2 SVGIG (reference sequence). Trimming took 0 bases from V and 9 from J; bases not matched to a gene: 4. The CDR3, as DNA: TGTGCCTGGAGTGTCGGGGGGGCGGTTGAGCAGTTCTTC. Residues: CAWSVGGAVEQFF.

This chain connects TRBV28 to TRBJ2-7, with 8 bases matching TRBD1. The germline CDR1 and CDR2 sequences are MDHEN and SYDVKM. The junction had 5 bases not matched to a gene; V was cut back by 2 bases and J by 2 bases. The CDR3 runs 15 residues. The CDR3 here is CASSLTGQAPYEQYF. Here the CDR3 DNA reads TGTGCCAGCAGTTTAACGGGACAGGCCCCCTACGAGCAGTACTTC.

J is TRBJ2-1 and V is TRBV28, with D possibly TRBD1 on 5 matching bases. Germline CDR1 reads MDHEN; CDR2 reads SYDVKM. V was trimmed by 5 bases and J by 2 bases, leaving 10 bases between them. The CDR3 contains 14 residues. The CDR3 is CASSRRVAYNEQFF. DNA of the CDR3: TGTGCCAGCAGTCGCAGGGTGGCCTACAATGAGCAGTTCTTC.

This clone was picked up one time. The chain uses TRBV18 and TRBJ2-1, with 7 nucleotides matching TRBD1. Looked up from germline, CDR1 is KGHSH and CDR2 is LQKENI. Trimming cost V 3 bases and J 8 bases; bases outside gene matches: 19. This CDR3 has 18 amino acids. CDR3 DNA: TGTGCCAGCTCACCGACTTTTAATCCGGGACAGCGAACGTATGAGCAGTTCTTC. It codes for CASSPTFNPGQRTYEQFF.

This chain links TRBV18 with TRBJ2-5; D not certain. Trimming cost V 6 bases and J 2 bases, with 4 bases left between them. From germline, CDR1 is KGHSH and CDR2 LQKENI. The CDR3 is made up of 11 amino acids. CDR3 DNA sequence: TGTGCCAGCTCCGGGCAAGAGACCCAGTACTTC. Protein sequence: CASSGQETQYF. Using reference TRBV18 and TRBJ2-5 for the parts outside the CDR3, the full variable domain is NAGVMQNPRHLVRRRGQEARLRCSPMKGHSHVYWYRQLPEEGLKFMVYLQKENIIDESGMPKERFSAEFPKEGPSILRIQQVVRGDSAAYFCASSGQETQYFGPGTRLLVL.

The DNA of the CDR3 is TGTGCCAGCAGCCCGCAGGGTCGGGCCTACGAGCAGTACTTC. This encodes CASSPQGRAYEQYF. V usage is TRBV27 and J usage is TRBJ2-7, with D possibly matching TRBD1 (5 bases). The germline V gene encodes CDR1 MNHEY and CDR2 SMNVEV (reference sequence). The ends were cut back, 6 bases at V and 2 bases at J, with 14 bases in the middle. The CDR3 is 14 residues long.

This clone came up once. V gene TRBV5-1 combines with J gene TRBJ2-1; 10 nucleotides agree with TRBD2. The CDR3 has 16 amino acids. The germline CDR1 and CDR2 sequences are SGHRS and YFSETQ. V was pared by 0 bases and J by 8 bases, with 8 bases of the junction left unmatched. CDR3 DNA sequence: TGCGCCAGCAGCTTGGTACGAGGGAGCGGGGGGGATGAGCAGTTCTTC. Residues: CASSLVRGSGGDEQFF.

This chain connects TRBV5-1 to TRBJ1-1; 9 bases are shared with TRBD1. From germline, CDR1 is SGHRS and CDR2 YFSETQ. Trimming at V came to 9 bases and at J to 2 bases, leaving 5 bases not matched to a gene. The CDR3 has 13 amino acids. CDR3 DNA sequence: TGCGCCACCAAGGGACAGGGTAACACTGAAGCTTTCTTT. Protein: CATKGQGNTEAFF.

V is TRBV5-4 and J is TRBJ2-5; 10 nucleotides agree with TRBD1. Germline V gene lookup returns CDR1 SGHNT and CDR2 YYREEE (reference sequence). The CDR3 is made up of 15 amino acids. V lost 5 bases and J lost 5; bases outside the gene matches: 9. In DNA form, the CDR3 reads TGTGCCAGCAGTCGCACCGGGGACAGGGGTGAGACCCAGTACTTC. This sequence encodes CASSRTGDRGETQYF.

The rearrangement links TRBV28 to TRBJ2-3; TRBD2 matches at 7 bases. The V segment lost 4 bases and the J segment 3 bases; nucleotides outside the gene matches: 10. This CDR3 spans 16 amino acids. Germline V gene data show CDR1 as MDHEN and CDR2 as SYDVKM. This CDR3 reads CASSSRHRTRTDTQYF. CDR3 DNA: TGTGCCAGCAGTTCCCGACATCGGACTAGGACAGATACGCAGTATTTT.

CDR3 region: CASSLSGGISGNTIYF. For the CDR3, the DNA is TGTGCCAGCAGCTTATCAGGGGGGATCTCTGGAAACACCATATATTTT. V and J are TRBV7-2 and TRBJ1-3; TRBD1 matches 7 bases. Germline V lookup: CDR1 SGHTA, CDR2 FQGNSA. There are 16 residues in the CDR3. J was trimmed by 0 bases and V by 2 bases; bases with no gene match: 4. Supplemented by reference TRBV7-2 and TRBJ1-3, the full variable domain reads GAGVSQSPSNKVTEKGKDVELRCDPISGHTALYWYRQSLGQGLEFLIYFQGNSAPDKSGLPSDRFSAERTGGSVSTLTIQRTQQEDSAVYLCASSLSGGISGNTIYFGEGSWLTVV.

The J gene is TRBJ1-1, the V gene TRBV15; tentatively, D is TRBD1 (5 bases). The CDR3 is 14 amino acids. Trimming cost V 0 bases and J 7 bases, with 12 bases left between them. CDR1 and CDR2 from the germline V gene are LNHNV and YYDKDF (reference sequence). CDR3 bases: TGTGCCACCAGCAGAGACAGGGTTAACGGTGAAGCTTTCTTT. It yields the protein CATSRDRVNGEAFF.

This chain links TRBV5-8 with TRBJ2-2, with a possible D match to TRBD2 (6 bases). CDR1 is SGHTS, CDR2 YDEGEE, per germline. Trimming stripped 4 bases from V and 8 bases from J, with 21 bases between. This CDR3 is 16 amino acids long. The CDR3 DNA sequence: TGTGCCAGCAGCGGTCCGGGACTTATCTTTTTTGGGGAGCTGTTTTTT. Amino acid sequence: CASSGPGLIFFGELFF.

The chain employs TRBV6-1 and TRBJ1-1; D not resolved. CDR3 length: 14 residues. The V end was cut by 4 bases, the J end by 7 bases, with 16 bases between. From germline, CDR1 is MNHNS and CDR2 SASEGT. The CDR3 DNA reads TGTGCCAGCAGTGTGGGAGGGAGTCCAGTTGAAGCTTTCTTT. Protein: CASSVGGSPVEAFF.

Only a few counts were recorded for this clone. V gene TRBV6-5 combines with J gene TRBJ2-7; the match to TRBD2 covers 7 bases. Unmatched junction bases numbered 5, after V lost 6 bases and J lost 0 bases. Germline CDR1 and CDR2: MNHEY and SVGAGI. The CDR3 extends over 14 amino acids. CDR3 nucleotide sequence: TGTGCCAGCAGGGAGGGAGGGCACTCCTACGAGCAGTACTTC. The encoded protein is CASREGGHSYEQYF.

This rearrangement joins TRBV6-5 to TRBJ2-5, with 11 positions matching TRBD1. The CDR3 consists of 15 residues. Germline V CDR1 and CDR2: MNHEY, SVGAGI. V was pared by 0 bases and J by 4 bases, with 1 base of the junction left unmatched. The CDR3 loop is CASSYSDRGRETQYF. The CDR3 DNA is TGTGCCAGCAGTTACTCGGACAGGGGGCGAGAGACCCAGTACTTC.

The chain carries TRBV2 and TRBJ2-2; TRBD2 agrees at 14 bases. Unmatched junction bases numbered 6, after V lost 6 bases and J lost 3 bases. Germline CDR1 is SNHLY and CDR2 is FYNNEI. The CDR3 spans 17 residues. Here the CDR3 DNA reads TGTGCCAGCAGCCGCTCGGGACTAGCGGGAGACACCGGGGAGCTGTTTTTT. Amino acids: CASSRSGLAGDTGELFF.

In DNA form, the CDR3 reads TGTGCCAGCAGTGCGTTTACCTACGAGCAGTACTTC. This gives the protein CASSAFTYEQYF. This sequence joins TRBV2 and TRBJ2-7, with D unresolved. This CDR3 has 12 residues. The germline gives CDR1 SNHLY, CDR2 FYNNEI. Trimming removed 4 bases from V and 2 bases from J, with 6 bases in between.